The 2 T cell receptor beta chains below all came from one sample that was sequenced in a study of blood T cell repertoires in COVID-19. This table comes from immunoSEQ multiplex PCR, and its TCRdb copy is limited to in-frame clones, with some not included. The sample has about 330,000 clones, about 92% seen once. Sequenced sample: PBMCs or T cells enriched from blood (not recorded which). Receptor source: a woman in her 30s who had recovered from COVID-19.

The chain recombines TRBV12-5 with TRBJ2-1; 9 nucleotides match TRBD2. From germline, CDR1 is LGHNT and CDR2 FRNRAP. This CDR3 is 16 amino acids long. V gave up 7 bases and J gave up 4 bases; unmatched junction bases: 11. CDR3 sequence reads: CASASVRAGGYNEQFF. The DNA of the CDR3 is TGTGCTAGTGCTTCGGTTCGCGCGGGAGGGTACAATGAGCAGTTCTTC.

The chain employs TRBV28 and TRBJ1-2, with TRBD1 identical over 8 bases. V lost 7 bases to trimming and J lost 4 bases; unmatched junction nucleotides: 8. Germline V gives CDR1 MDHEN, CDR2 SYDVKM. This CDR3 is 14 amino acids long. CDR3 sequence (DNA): TGTGCCAGCACAATTACAGGGGGAACCTATGGCTACACCTTC. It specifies CASTITGGTYGYTF.